The next 19 T cell receptor beta chains were all read from a single sample in a study of T cell repertoires in cytomegalovirus infection. TCRdb independently ran MiXCR on the reads; one entry per CDR3 protein. The repertoire holds 650,000 to 900,000 distinct CDR3 sequences, with 30% to 35% as singletons. For these TCRs, the target antigens are not known. Source: cultured CD8+ T cells from PBMCs, taken from culture after CMV antigen stimulation. The receptor set was obtained from a human donor in good health (CMV status not recorded). Some clones in this sample may be carry-over from other donors' samples.

This clonotype was observed a handful of times. This chain joins TRBV6-5 and TRBJ1-1; weak D call: TRBD1 (6 bases). V lost 2 bases and J lost 4, with 14 bases in between. The CDR3 consists of 15 residues. CDR1 MNHEY and CDR2 SVGAGI come from the germline V gene. In DNA form, the CDR3 reads TGTGCCAGCAGTTACCTTTGGGGGGGCCTCACTGAAGCTTTCTTT. Protein sequence: CASSYLWGGLTEAFF.

This clonotype was seen ten or more times. At one of its ends the junction is not consistent with the germline gene, which may arise from a read error. The chain joins TRBV7-7 to TRBJ2-1, with a weak D call TRBD2 (6 bases). Per the germline V gene, CDR1 is SSHAT and CDR2 is FNYEAQ (reference sequence). The CDR3 runs 13 residues. CDR3 region: CASSLAVYNEQFF. The CDR3 DNA reads as TGTGCTAGCAGCTTAGCGGTGTACAATGAGCAGTTCTTC.

The chain uses TRBV19 and TRBJ2-1; TRBD2 aligns across 9 bases. Per the germline V gene, CDR1 is LNHDA and CDR2 is SQIVND (reference sequence). V trimming: 5 bases; J trimming: 3 bases; junction bases outside the gene matches: 5. The CDR3 is 15 residues long. The CDR3 bases are TGTGCCAGTAGTGAAGCGGGGGGAATCTACAATGAGCAGTTCTTC. Translating it yields CASSEAGGIYNEQFF.

This clonotype was recorded only once. The rearrangement joins TRBV2 to TRBJ2-5; D unresolved. The CDR3 runs 16 residues. The V gene lost 4 bases and the J gene lost 1 base, with 16 bases spanning the gap. The germline V gene encodes CDR1 SNHLY and CDR2 FYNNEI. The CDR3 coding sequence is TGTGCCAGCAGTGTGACGTTCAGAGACGGCCAAGAGACCCAGTACTTC. This gives the protein CASSVTFRDGQETQYF.

V gene TRBV29-1 combines with J gene TRBJ1-1; 9 nucleotides agree with TRBD1. Trimming at V came to 5 bases and at J to 0 bases, leaving 4 bases not matched to a gene. Germline lookup yields CDR1 SQVTM and CDR2 ANQGSEA. This CDR3 contains 14 residues. Here the CDR3 DNA reads TGCAGCGTTCGGGACAGGGCCATGAACACTGAAGCTTTCTTT. It encodes CSVRDRAMNTEAFF.

This clonotype was seen at least ten times. The V gene is TRBV7-8, the J gene TRBJ2-5; 8 nucleotides match TRBD1. Trimming removed 1 base from V and 1 base from J; junction bases left unmatched: 5. This CDR3 contains 16 residues. The V gene's germline CDR1 is SGHVS and CDR2 FQNEAQ. The CDR3 here is CASSLGKGQVQETQYF. The CDR3 coding sequence is TGTGCCAGCAGCTTAGGAAAGGGACAGGTCCAAGAGACCCAGTACTTC.

This clonotype came up many times. V gene TRBV12-3 or TRBV12-4 combines with J gene TRBJ2-7; D call uncertain. The CDR3 consists of 11 residues. The V gene lost 5 bases and the J gene lost 6 bases, with 8 bases spanning the gap. The chain's CDR3 is CASSQRAEQYF. CDR3 nucleotides: TGTGCCAGCAGTCAAAGAGCCGAGCAGTACTTC.

This clonotype occurred a few times. The chain couples TRBV19 to TRBJ2-3; a possible D gene is TRBD2 (6 bases). The CDR3 consists of 18 residues. Trimming pared 4 bases from V and 5 bases from J, leaving 25 bases between. Germline CDR1 reads LNHDA; CDR2 reads SQIVND (reference sequence). This CDR3 reads CASSTRGTRVSEVDTQYF. The CDR3 nucleotides read TGTGCCAGTAGTACCCGCGGGACTCGGGTTTCCGAGGTAGATACGCAGTATTTT.

This clonotype was observed at least ten times. The chain uses TRBV4-1 and TRBJ1-1; 11 bases match TRBD1. This CDR3 is built from 16 residues. Germline V CDR1 and CDR2: MGHRA, YSYEKL. The ends lost 7 bases at V and 4 bases at J; junction bases unmatched: 11. This chain's CDR3 is CASINPTGTGGTEAFF. The CDR3 nucleotides read TGCGCCAGCATCAACCCGACAGGGACAGGGGGCACTGAAGCTTTCTTT.

This clonotype was counted between two and nine times. The V and J genes are TRBV4-3 and TRBJ1-1; perhaps TRBD1 as D (6 bases). This CDR3 comprises 16 residues. Germline CDR1 is LGHNA and CDR2 is YSLEER. V was cut by 0 bases and J by 0 bases, with 11 bases left in between. In DNA, the CDR3 is TGCGCCAGCAGCCAAGATAAGGGACACGTGAACACTGAAGCTTTCTTT. Its translation is CASSQDKGHVNTEAFF.

The V and J genes are TRBV7-9 and TRBJ1-4; 7 positions agree with TRBD1. Trimming at V came to 5 bases and at J to 6 bases, leaving 18 bases not matched to a gene. Germline V gene lookup returns CDR1 SEHNR and CDR2 FQNEAQ (reference sequence). The CDR3 is 18 amino acids. CDR3 loop: CASSIPGTVFRADEKLFF. The CDR3, as DNA: TGTGCCAGCAGCATCCCCGGGACAGTGTTTAGGGCTGATGAAAAACTGTTTTTT. The whole variable domain, remainder taken from reference TRBV7-9 and TRBJ1-4, is DTGVSQNPRHKITKRGQNVTFRCDPISEHNRLYWYRQTLGQGPEFLTYFQNEAQLEKSRLLSDRFSAERPKGSFSTLEIQRTEQGDSAMYLCASSIPGTVFRADEKLFFGSGTQLSVL.

The V gene is TRBV6-6, the J gene TRBJ1-3, with D possibly being TRBD1 (5 bases). The CDR3 covers 17 residues. The V end lost 0 bases, the J end lost 2 bases, and 14 bases lay between the germline ends. CDR1 and CDR2 from the germline V gene are MNHNY and SVGAGI (reference sequence). CDR3 DNA: TGTGCCAGCAGTTACTCGACGGAAGAGGGGCCTGGAAACACCATATATTTT. It encodes CASSYSTEEGPGNTIYF.

This chain links TRBV10-3 with TRBJ1-2; no clear D gene. This CDR3 has 11 amino acids. Germline lookup yields CDR1 ENHRY and CDR2 SYGVKD. V lost 6 bases, J lost 6 bases, and 8 bases lay in between. CDR3 coding DNA: TGTGCCATCAGAGAATCACATGGCTACACCTTC. Protein product: CAIRESHGYTF.

This chain joins TRBV6-5 and TRBJ1-1, with TRBD1 as a possible D gene (5 bases). V gave up 0 bases and J gave up 6 bases, with 23 bases separating them. Germline V gene sequence: CDR1 MNHEY, CDR2 SVGAGI. This CDR3 has 18 residues. The CDR3 coding sequence is TGTGCCAGCAGTTACTCGGGGGGGTGGTCGGGTCGGACCTCTGAAGCTTTCTTT. Its translation: CASSYSGGWSGRTSEAFF.

This clonotype has a handful of counts. The chain carries TRBV12-3 or TRBV12-4 and TRBJ2-7; D might be TRBD2 (6 bases). CDR3 length: 14 amino acids. The V and J ends lost 5 bases and 5 bases respectively, with 16 bases between them. CDR3 residues: CASSPNRDLHEQYF. CDR3 bases: TGTGCCAGCAGTCCGAACCGGGACTTACACGAGCAGTACTTC.

This clonotype turned up a few times. J is TRBJ1-1 and V is TRBV4-1; tentative D call: TRBD1 (5 bases). The CDR3 contains 15 residues. Germline V gene data show CDR1 as MGHRA and CDR2 as YSYEKL. V was shortened by 2 bases and J by 4 bases, with 14 bases between the two germline ends. CDR3 protein: CASSQRWGGGTEAFF. CDR3 sequence (DNA): TGCGCCAGCAGCCAAAGATGGGGTGGGGGCACTGAAGCTTTCTTT.

Comments on this clonotype: An end of the junction does not agree with germline; a read error may underlie this. The chain couples TRBV6-5 to TRBJ1-2; 8 bases agree with TRBD1. Germline V gene lookup returns CDR1 MNHEY and CDR2 SVGAGI. The CDR3 is made up of 14 amino acids. The CDR3 loop is CASSKRTGRDGYTF. CDR3 DNA sequence: TGTGCCAGCAGTAAGAGGACAGGGAGGGATGGCTATACCTTC.

This clonotype turned up a few times. This chain links TRBV4-3 with TRBJ1-5; possibly TRBD1 for D (6 bases). V gave up 2 bases and J gave up 2 bases, with 13 bases separating them. CDR3 size: 16 residues. CDR1 LGHNA and CDR2 YSLEER come from the germline V gene. For the CDR3, the DNA is TGCGCCAGCAGCCAATCCCTGACAGGCCGCAATCAGCCCCAGCATTTT. It encodes CASSQSLTGRNQPQHF.

This clonotype was counted once. The genes are TRBV3-1 and TRBJ1-4; possible D gene TRBD1, 5 bases. CDR1 is LGHDT, CDR2 YNNKEL, per germline (reference sequence). CDR3 length: 15 amino acids. V was pared by 4 bases and J by 5 bases, with 14 bases between. This chain's CDR3 is CASSPAGTINEKLFF. CDR3 in DNA: TGTGCCAGCAGCCCGGCCGGGACTATAAATGAAAAACTGTTTTTT.